A single T cell receptor (beta chain) is shown here with its context. Its cognate antigen is unknown. The data are from a study of response to subunit inactivated influenza vaccine. Whole-study results and caveats: Authors suggested that a seasonal influenza vaccination recruits few new T cells each time.

Per germline, CDR1 SGHRS and CDR2 YFSETQ. The V end lost 0 bases, the J end lost 2 bases, and 5 bases lay between the germline ends. The CDR3 has 13 amino acids. TCRdb ran MiXCR on the RT-PCR reads and lists one entry per CDR3 protein. Here the sample spans roughly 500,000 distinct CDR3 sequences, 25% being singletons. The source is a man aged 50-59 years who received an inactivated influenza vaccine. The chain joins TRBV5-1 to TRBJ2-5; no reliable D call. The input for sequencing was CD4+ T cells sorted from PBMCs, taken less than 6 days after vaccination. The chain's CDR3 is CASSLDAQETQYF. The CDR3 coding sequence is TGCGCCAGCAGCTTGGATGCACAAGAGACCCAGTACTTC.